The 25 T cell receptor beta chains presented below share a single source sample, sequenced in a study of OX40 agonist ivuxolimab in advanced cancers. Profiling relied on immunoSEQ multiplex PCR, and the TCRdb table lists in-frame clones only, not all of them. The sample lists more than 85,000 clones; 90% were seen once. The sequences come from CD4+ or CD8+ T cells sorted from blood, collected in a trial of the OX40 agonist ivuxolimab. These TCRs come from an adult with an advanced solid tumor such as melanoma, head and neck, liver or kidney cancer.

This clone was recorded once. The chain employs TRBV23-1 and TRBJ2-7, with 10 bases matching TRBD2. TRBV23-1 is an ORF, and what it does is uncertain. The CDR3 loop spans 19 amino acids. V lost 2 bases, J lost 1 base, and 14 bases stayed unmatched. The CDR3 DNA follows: TGCGCCAGCAGTCAACCCCATTCATTAGCGGGAGGAGGATCCTACGAGCAGTACTTC. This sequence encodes CASSQPHSLAGGGSYEQYF.

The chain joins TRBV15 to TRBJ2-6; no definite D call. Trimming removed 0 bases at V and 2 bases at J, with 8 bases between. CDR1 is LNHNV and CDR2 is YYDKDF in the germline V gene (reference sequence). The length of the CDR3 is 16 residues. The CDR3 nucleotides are TGTGCCACCAGCAGAGAAGCGCGCACTGGGGCCAACGTCCTGACTTTC. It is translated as CATSREARTGANVLTF.

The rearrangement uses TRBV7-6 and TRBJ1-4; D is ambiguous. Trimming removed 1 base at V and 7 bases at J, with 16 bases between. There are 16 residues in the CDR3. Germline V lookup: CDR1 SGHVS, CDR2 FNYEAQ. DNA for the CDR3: TGTGCCAGCAGCTTAGATTTCTTGTTCTCGGGTGAAAAACTGTTTTTT. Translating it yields CASSLDFLFSGEKLFF. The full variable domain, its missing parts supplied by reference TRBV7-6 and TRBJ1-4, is GAGVSQSPRYKVTKRGQDVALRCDPISGHVSLYWYRQALGQGPEFLTYFNYEAQQDKSGLPNDRFSAERPEGSISTLTIQRTEQRDSAMYRCASSLDFLFSGEKLFFGSGTQLSVL.

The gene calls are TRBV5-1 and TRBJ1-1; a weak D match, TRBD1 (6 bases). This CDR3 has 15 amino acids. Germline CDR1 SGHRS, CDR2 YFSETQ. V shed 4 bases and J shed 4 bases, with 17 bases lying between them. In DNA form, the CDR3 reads TGCGCCAGCAGCCTCATGGCAGGGGACTCCACTGAAGCTTTCTTT. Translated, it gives CASSLMAGDSTEAFF. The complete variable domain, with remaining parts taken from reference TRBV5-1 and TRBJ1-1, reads KAGVTQTPRYLIKTRGQQVTLSCSPISGHRSVSWYQQTPGQGLQFLFEYFSETQRNKGNFPGRFSGRQFSNSRSEMNVSTLELGDSALYLCASSLMAGDSTEAFFGQGTRLTVV.

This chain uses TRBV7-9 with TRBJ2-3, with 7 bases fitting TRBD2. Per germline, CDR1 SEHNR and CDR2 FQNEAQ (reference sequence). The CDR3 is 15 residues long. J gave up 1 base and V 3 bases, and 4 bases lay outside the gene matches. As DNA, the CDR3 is TGTGCCAGCAGCTTGGGGGGGAGGGGCACAGATACGCAGTATTTT. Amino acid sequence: CASSLGGRGTDTQYF.

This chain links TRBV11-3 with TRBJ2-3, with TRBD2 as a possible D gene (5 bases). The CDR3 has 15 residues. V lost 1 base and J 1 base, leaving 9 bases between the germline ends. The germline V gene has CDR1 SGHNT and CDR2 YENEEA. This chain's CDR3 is CASSLGEWGTDTQYF. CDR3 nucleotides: TGTGCCAGCAGCTTAGGGGAGTGGGGCACAGATACGCAGTATTTT.

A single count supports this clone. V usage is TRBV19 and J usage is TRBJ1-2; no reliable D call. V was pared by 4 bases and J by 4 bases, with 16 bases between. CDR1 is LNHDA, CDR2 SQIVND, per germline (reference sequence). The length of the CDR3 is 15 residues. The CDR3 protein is CASSTKRVESYGYTF. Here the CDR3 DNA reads TGTGCCAGTAGTACGAAACGAGTGGAGTCCTATGGCTACACCTTC. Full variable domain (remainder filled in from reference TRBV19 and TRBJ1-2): DGGITQSPKYLFRKEGQNVTLSCEQNLNHDAMYWYRQDPGQGLRLIYYSQIVNDFQKGDIAEGYSVSREKKESFPLTVTSAQKNPTAFYLCASSTKRVESYGYTFGSGTRLTVV.

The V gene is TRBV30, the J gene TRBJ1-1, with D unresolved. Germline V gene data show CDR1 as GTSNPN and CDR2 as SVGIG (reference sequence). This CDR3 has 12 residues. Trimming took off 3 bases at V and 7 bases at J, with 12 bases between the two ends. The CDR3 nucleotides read TGTGCCTGGAGAAGACCCCCCGGTGAAGCTTTCTTT. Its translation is CAWRRPPGEAFF.

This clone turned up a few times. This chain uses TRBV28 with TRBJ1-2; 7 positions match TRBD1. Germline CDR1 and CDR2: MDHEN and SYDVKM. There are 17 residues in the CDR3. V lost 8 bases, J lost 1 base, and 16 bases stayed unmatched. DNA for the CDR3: TGTGCCAGCGGATCGAGCATAGAGGACAGGAGTAACTATGGCTACACCTTC. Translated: CASGSSIEDRSNYGYTF.

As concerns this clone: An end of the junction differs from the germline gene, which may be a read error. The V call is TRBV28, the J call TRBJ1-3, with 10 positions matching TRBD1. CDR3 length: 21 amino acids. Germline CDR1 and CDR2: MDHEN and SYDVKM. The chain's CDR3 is CASSSPSGGQGGPFSVNTIYF. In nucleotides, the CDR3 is TGTGCCAGCAGTTCCCCGAGTGGCGGACAGGGGGGGCCATTCTCTGTAAACACCATATATTTT.

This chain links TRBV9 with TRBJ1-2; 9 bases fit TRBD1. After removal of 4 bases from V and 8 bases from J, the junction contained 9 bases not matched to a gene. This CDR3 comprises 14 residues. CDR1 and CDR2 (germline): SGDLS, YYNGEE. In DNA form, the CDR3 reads TGTGCCAGCAGCCTACAGGGGGCGGGTTACGGCTACACCTTC. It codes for CASSLQGAGYGYTF.

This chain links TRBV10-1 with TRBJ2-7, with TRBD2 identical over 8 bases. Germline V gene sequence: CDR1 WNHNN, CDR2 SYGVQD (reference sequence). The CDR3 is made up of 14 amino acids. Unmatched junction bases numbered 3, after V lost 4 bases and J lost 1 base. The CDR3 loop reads CASSAGGVSYEQYF. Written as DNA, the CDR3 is TGCGCCAGCAGTGCCGGGGGGGTTTCCTACGAGCAGTACTTC.

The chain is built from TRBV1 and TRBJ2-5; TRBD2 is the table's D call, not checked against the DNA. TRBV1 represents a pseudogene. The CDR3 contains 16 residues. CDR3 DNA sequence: TGCACCAGCAGCCAAGGGGGGGAGAGGCGCAAAGAGACCCAGTACTTC. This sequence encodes CTSSQGGERRKETQYF.

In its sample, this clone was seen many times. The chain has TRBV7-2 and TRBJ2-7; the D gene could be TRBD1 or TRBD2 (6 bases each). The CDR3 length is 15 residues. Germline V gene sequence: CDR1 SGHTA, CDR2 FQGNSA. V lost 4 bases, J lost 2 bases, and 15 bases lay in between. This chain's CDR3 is CASSSRGAGPYEQYF. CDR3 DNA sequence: TGTGCCAGCAGCTCGAGGGGGGCAGGGCCCTACGAGCAGTACTTC.

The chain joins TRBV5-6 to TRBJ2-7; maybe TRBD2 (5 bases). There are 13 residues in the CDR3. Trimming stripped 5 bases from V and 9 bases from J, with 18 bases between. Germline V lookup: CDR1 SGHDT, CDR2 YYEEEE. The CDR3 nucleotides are TGTGCCAGCAGTTCGGCCGGCCCCCGGGGGCAGTACTTC. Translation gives CASSSAGPRGQYF.

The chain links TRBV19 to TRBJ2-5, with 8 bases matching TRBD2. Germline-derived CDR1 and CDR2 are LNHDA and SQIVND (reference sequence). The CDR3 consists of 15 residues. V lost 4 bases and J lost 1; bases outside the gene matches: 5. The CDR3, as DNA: TGTGCCAGTAGTACTCGCGGGAGGCCCCAAGAGACCCAGTACTTC. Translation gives CASSTRGRPQETQYF.

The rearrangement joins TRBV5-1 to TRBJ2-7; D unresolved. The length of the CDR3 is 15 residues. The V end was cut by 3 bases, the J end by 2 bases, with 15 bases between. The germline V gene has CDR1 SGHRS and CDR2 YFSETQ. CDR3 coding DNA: TGCGCCAGCAGCTCCCGGTCCAGGTCAACCTACGAGCAGTACTTC. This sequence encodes CASSSRSRSTYEQYF.

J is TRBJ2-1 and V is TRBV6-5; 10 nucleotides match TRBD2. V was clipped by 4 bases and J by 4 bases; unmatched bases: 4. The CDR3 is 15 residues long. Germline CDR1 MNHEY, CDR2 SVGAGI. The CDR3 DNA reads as TGTGCCAGCAGTTTCCAGACTAGCGGGTACAATGAGCAGTTCTTC. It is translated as CASSFQTSGYNEQFF.

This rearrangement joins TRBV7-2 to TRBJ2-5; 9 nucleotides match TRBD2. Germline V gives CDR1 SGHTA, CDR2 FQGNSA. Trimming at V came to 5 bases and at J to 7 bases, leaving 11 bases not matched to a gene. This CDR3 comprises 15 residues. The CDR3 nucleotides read TGTGCCAGCAGCCCCGTTAGCGGGAGTGTAGGGACCCAGTACTTC. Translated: CASSPVSGSVGTQYF.

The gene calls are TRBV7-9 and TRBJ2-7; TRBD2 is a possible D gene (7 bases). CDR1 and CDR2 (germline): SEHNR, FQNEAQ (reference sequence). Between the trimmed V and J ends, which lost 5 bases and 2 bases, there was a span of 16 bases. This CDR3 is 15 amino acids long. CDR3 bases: TGTGCCAGCAGCGCCGGGAGGACAGCCACCTACGAGCAGTACTTC. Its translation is CASSAGRTATYEQYF.

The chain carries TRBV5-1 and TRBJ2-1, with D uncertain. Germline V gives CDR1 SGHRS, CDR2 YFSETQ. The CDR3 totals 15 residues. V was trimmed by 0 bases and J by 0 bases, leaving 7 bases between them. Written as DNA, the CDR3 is TGCGCCAGCAGCTTGGCCCAGATCTCCTACAATGAGCAGTTCTTC. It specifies CASSLAQISYNEQFF. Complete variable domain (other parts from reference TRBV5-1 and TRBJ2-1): KAGVTQTPRYLIKTRGQQVTLSCSPISGHRSVSWYQQTPGQGLQFLFEYFSETQRNKGNFPGRFSGRQFSNSRSEMNVSTLELGDSALYLCASSLAQISYNEQFFGPGTRLTVL.

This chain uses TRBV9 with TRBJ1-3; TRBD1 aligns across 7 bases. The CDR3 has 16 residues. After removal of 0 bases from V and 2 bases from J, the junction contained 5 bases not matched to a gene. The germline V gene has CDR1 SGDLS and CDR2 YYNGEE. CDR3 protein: CASSVVDREAGNTIYF. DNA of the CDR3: TGTGCCAGCAGCGTAGTCGACAGGGAGGCTGGAAACACCATATATTTT.

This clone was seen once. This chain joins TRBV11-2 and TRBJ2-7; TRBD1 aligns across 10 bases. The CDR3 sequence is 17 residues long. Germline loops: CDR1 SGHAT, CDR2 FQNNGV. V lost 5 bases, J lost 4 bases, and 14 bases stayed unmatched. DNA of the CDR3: TGTGCCAGCAGCCCACCCTCGGCCGGGGACAGGGGTTACGAGCAGTACTTC. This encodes CASSPPSAGDRGYEQYF. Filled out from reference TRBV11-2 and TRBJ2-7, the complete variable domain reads EAGVAQSPRYKIIEKRQSVAFWCNPISGHATLYWYQQILGQGPKLLIQFQNNGVVDDSQLPKDRFSAERLKGVDSTLKIQPAKLEDSAVYLCASSPPSAGDRGYEQYFGPGTRLTVT.

CDR3 residues: CASSQQASYNEQFF. CDR3 coding DNA: TGTGCCAGCAGCCAACAGGCCTCCTACAATGAGCAGTTCTTC. J is TRBJ2-1 and V is TRBV7-9, with D perhaps matching TRBD1 (5 bases). With 5 bases removed from V and 0 bases from J, the gap between germline ends came to 8 bases. The CDR3 is 14 residues long. Germline-derived CDR1 and CDR2 are SEHNR and FQNEAQ (reference sequence).

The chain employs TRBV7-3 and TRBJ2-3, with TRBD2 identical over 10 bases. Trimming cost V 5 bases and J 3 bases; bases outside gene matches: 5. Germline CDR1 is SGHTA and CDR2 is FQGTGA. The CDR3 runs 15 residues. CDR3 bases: TGTGCCAGCAGCCGGCTAGCGGGAGAAACAGATACGCAGTATTTT. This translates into CASSRLAGETDTQYF.